The 2 T cell receptor beta chains below all came from one sample that was sequenced in a study of blood T cells in healthy people across ages. Sample-barcoded 5' priming and a J-beta primer mix drove a second PCR of about 6 to 12 cycles. TCRdb itself ran the 5' RACE reads through MiXCR, one entry per CDR3 protein. This sample carries about 570,000 distinct CDR3 sequences, 25% to 30% of them seen once, and the ten largest clones take roughly 18%. The sequencing input was blood. All receptors come from a woman in her 70s in good health.

This chain connects TRBV7-3 to TRBJ2-2; TRBD2 aligns across 9 bases. Germline CDR1 reads SGHTA; CDR2 reads FQGTGA. V lost 5 bases and J lost 5; bases outside the gene matches: 9. The CDR3 has 16 amino acids. The DNA for the CDR3 is TGTGCCAGCAGCACCTCCGGGACTAGCCTTACCGGGGAGCTGTTTTTT. Residues: CASSTSGTSLTGELFF. Complete variable domain (other parts from reference TRBV7-3 and TRBJ2-2): GAGVSQTPSNKVTEKGKYVELRCDPISGHTALYWYRQSLGQGPEFLIYFQGTGAADDSGLPNDRFFAVRPEGSVSTLKIQRTERGDSAVYLCASSTSGTSLTGELFFGEGSRLTVL.

The chain links TRBV20-1 to TRBJ2-4, with TRBD2 as a possible D gene (6 bases). The V gene's germline CDR1 is DFQATT and CDR2 SNEGSKA (reference sequence). The CDR3 loop spans 14 amino acids. V gave up 6 bases and J gave up 2 bases, with 14 bases separating them. The chain's CDR3 is CSAATSLTKNIQYF. CDR3 in DNA: TGCAGTGCCGCGACTAGTTTAACCAAAAACATTCAGTACTTC.